The source of this TCR beta chain is a study of blood T cell repertoires in COVID-19. V shed 7 bases and J shed 6 bases, with 22 bases lying between them. This CDR3 spans 16 amino acids. The germline V gene has CDR1 MDHEN and CDR2 SYDVKM. Sequenced by immunoSEQ multiplex PCR; TCRdb stores in-frame clones only, minus some. The sample has over 55,000 clones; approximately 78% are singletons. The origin of this receptor is a middle-aged woman with acute COVID-19. The chain recombines TRBV28 with TRBJ2-1, with a weak D call TRBD2 (6 bases). Sequencing was done on a sample of PBMCs or T cells enriched from blood (not recorded which). The CDR3 loop is CASMPLLRRDGNEQFF. The CDR3 DNA follows: TGTGCCAGCATGCCCTTATTGAGGCGGGACGGCAATGAGCAGTTCTTC.